This T cell receptor beta chain was sequenced during a study of T cells in Graves' hyperthyroidism and ophthalmopathy. Amplification targeted TCR beta CDR3 regions from RNA transcripts. TCR CDR3 regions were first amplified by RT-PCR with HTBI primers. MiXCR, applied by TCRdb to the multiplex PCR reads, yields one record per CDR3 protein. The sample includes hundreds of thousands of distinct CDR3 sequences, about 15% of them seen just once. Clinical symptoms, serum thyroxine, TRAb, thyroid ultrasound and orbital computed tomography informed diagnoses. The germline V gene has CDR1 LNHDA and CDR2 SQIVND (reference sequence). The V gene end was trimmed by 5 bases and the J gene end by 4 bases; junction bases not matched to a gene: 14. CDR3 length: 17 amino acids. This clonotype was counted at least ten times.

Material for sequencing was blood. The sequence was collected from a woman in her thirties or forties with Graves' ophthalmopathy. The J gene is TRBJ1-1, the V gene TRBV19; 9 bases are a match to TRBD1. The CDR3 bases are TGTGCCAGTAGTCCCTTGAAGACAGGGGGAAAGAGCACTGAAGCTTTCTTT. It is translated as CASSPLKTGGKSTEAFF.